This is a list of T cell receptor beta chains from one sample in a study of OX40 agonist ivuxolimab in advanced cancers. Here immunoSEQ multiplex PCR was the method, and the copy in TCRdb shows in-frame clones only, minus some. The sample records approximately 74,000 clones, about 88% being singletons. The sample consisted of CD4+ or CD8+ T cells sorted from blood, taken in a trial of the OX40 agonist ivuxolimab. Every receptor here comes from an adult with an advanced solid tumor such as melanoma, head and neck, liver or kidney cancer. The CDR3 runs from the conserved cysteine through the conserved F or W. D genes are given only for firm matches. The size field is filled for only some rows; it gives once, few, many or a size class.

d_gene	v_gene	j_gene	abundance	CDR3aa	CDR3nt
NA	TRBV7-3	TRBJ2-2	once	CASSLNAGNTGELFF	TGTGCCAGCAGCTTAAACGCAGGGAACACCGGGGAGCTGTTTTTT
NA	TRBV5-6	TRBJ2-6	NA	CASSLVGSGANVLTF	TGTGCCAGCAGCTTGGTGGGCTCTGGGGCCAACGTCCTGACTTTC
TRBD2	TRBV4-1	TRBJ2-1	NA	CASSQGLREAFF	TGCGCCAGCAGCCAAGGTTTGCGGGAGGCGTTCTTC
TRBD1	TRBV18	TRBJ2-7	NA	CASSPPSTGGYLGQYF	TGTGCCAGCTCACCACCCTCGACAGGGGGATATTTAGGGCAGTACTTC
TRBD2	TRBV6-1	TRBJ2-5	NA	CASSELSLRGGETQYF	TGTGCCAGCAGTGAATTGAGCCTACGGGGGGGGGAGACCCAGTACTTC
NA	TRBV10-1	TRBJ2-1	NA	CARPNGGGTYNEQFF	TGCGCCAGACCTAACGGGGGCGGAACCTACAATGAGCAGTTCTTC
TRBD2	TRBV7-9	TRBJ2-3	once	CASSLGLAGGGDTQYF	TGTGCCAGCAGCTTAGGACTAGCGGGTGGTGGAGATACGCAGTATTTT
NA	TRBV15	TRBJ2-7	few	CATSRDARTSGSYEQYF	TGTGCCACCAGCAGAGATGCGCGGACATCCGGCTCCTACGAGCAGTACTTC
NA	TRBV11-3	TRBJ2-1	NA	CASSLVGANNEQFF	TGTGCCAGCAGCTTAGTGGGCGCGAACAATGAGCAGTTCTTC
NA	TRBV19	TRBJ2-3	NA	CASSIGRLVGYTDTQYF	TGTGCCAGTAGTATAGGTCGCCTAGTCGGGTACACAGATACGCAGTATTTT
NA	TRBV6-6	TRBJ1-1	NA	CASSYSIDRAIMEAFF	TGTGCCAGCAGTTACTCGATCGACCGGGCAATAATGGAAGCTTTCTTT
TRBD1	TRBV9	TRBJ2-6	NA	CASSARGQVLSGANVLTF	TGTGCCAGCAGCGCTAGGGGGCAGGTCTTGTCTGGGGCCAACGTCCTGACTTTC
NA	TRBV5-1	TRBJ2-7	NA	CASSSDPGAYEQYF	TGCGCCAGCAGCTCAGATCCGGGGGCCTACGAGCAGTACTTC
TRBD2	TRBV6-8	TRBJ2-7	NA	CASPSGVSSYEQYF	TGTGCCAGCCCTAGCGGGGTGAGTTCCTACGAGCAGTACTTC
NA	TRBV19	TRBJ2-4	NA	CASSMGRGLAKNIQYF	TGTGCCAGTAGTATGGGCAGGGGCCTAGCCAAAAACATTCAGTACTTC
NA	TRBV7-9	TRBJ1-5	few	CASSSEGSPGQPQHF	TGTGCCAGCAGCTCTGAGGGTTCTCCGGGCCAGCCCCAGCATTTT
NA	TRBV7-2	TRBJ1-5	NA	CASSFITGGQPQHF	TGTGCCAGCAGCTTTATTACGGGGGGACAGCCCCAGCATTTT
TRBD1	TRBV25-1	TRBJ1-1	NA	CASSEPGTERFEAFF	TGTGCCAGCAGTGAACCCGGGACAGAGAGATTCGAAGCTTTCTTT
TRBD2	TRBV11-2	TRBJ2-1	NA	CASALSRAGGSHNEQFF	TGTGCCAGCGCCTTAAGTCGGGCGGGAGGGTCTCATAATGAGCAGTTCTTC
NA	TRBV5-4	TRBJ1-2	NA	CASSLPFMGGYTF	TGTGCCAGCAGCTTACCATTCATGGGGGGCTACACCTTC
TRBD1	TRBV5-1	TRBJ1-6	NA	CASSMGQGGSPLHF	TGCGCCAGCAGCATGGGACAGGGTGGATCACCCCTCCACTTT
TRBD1	TRBV28	TRBJ2-7	NA	CASRGTGTGIYEQYF	TGTGCCAGCAGGGGGACCGGGACAGGCATATACGAGCAGTACTTC
NA	TRBV7-9	TRBJ1-4	few	CASSLEGWGKYEKLFF	TGTGCCAGCAGCTTAGAAGGCTGGGGAAAATATGAAAAACTGTTTTTT
NA	TRBV2	TRBJ2-6	NA	CASSEASGSSGANVLTF	TGTGCCAGCAGTGAAGCATCAGGTAGCTCTGGGGCCAACGTCCTGACTTTC
NA	TRBV9	TRBJ1-1	once	CASSARDLNTEAFF	TGTGCCAGCAGCGCCCGGGATTTGAACACTGAAGCTTTCTTT
TRBD1	TRBV19	TRBJ2-5	few	CASSMQQGAQETQYF	TGTGCCAGTAGTATGCAACAGGGGGCGCAAGAGACCCAGTACTTC
TRBD2	TRBV28	TRBJ2-1	NA	CASRGSSGSSEQFF	TGTGCCAGCCGGGGAAGTAGCGGGAGTAGTGAGCAGTTCTTC
NA	TRBV6-5	TRBJ2-5	NA	CASEGETQYF	TGTGCCAGCGAGGGGGAGACCCAGTACTTC
NA	TRBV10-3	TRBJ2-3	few	CAIGRTIGADTQYF	TGTGCCATCGGAAGGACTATCGGCGCAGATACGCAGTATTTT
TRBD2	TRBV29-1	TRBJ2-1	NA	CSVVQTSGSGEQFF	TGCAGCGTTGTCCAGACTAGCGGGAGTGGTGAGCAGTTCTTC
TRBD2	TRBV4-2	TRBJ2-5	NA	CASSQGTGTREETQYF	TGTGCCAGCAGCCAAGGTACCGGGACTAGAGAAGAGACCCAGTACTTC